A single sample gave rise to the 5 T cell receptor beta chains below, sequenced in a study of blood T cells in healthy people across ages. A J-beta primer mix and a sample-barcoded 5' primer were used in a second PCR of about 6 to 12 cycles. MiXCR, run by TCRdb on the 5' RACE reads, gives a single entry per CDR3 protein. The table has hundreds of thousands of distinct CDR3 sequences, roughly three fifths seen once. Source material: blood. The receptors here all came from a man aged 35 to 55 in good health.

The chain uses TRBV27 and TRBJ2-7; the match to TRBD1 covers 8 bases. Germline V gene sequence: CDR1 MNHEY, CDR2 SMNVEV (reference sequence). CDR3 length: 14 residues. Trimming at V came to 5 bases and at J to 5 bases, leaving 8 bases not matched to a gene. CDR3 protein: CASSAEDRENEQYF. The CDR3, as DNA: TGTGCCAGCAGTGCCGAGGACAGGGAAAACGAGCAGTACTTC.

The chain carries TRBV4-1 and TRBJ1-2, with 9 bases lining up with TRBD1. Trimming removed 0 bases from V and 6 bases from J; junction bases left unmatched: 5. CDR3 length: 15 residues. The germline V gene has CDR1 MGHRA and CDR2 YSYEKL. CDR3 nucleotide sequence: TGCGCCAGCAGCCAAGATCGCGACAGGGGGAATGGCTACACCTTC. It yields the protein CASSQDRDRGNGYTF.

The chain carries TRBV7-9 and TRBJ2-5, with TRBD2 identical over 11 bases. The V gene's germline CDR1 is SEHNR and CDR2 FQNEAQ (reference sequence). V was clipped by 4 bases and J by 3 bases; unmatched bases: 7. CDR3 length equals 16 residues. The CDR3 DNA is TGTGCCAGCAGCTCCACTAGCGGGGGTGAAAAAGAGACCCAGTACTTC. Translating it yields CASSSTSGGEKETQYF. Based on the CDR3 plus reference TRBV7-9 and TRBJ2-5, the full variable domain is DTGVSQNPRHKITKRGQNVTFRCDPISEHNRLYWYRQTLGQGPEFLTYFQNEAQLEKSRLLSDRFSAERPKGSFSTLEIQRTEQGDSAMYLCASSSTSGGEKETQYFGPGTRLLVL.

The rearrangement joins TRBV30 to TRBJ2-7, with D possibly being TRBD1 or TRBD2 (5 bases each). The J call could be wrong; TRBJ2-5 is a better fit for the DNA end. This CDR3 comprises 13 residues. The germline V gene encodes CDR1 GTSNPN and CDR2 SVGIG (reference sequence). DNA of the CDR3: TGTGCCTGGACCCGGGGCATCGGAGAGACCCAGTACTTC. This sequence encodes CAWTRGIGETQYF.

The rearrangement links TRBV29-1 to TRBJ2-3; unclear D gene. The V gene's germline CDR1 is SQVTM and CDR2 ANQGSEA. The CDR3 totals 11 residues. V was pared by 3 bases and J by 7 bases, with 8 bases between. The CDR3 sequence: CSVEARNTQYF. CDR3 in DNA: TGCAGCGTTGAGGCCAGGAATACGCAGTATTTT.